This T cell receptor (beta chain) was retrieved from a study of shared clonotypes between healthy human individuals. As for the study in general: Those who served as donors were a couple of women and three men between the ages of 18 and 49.

Around 91 million PBMCs were counted before genomic DNA extraction. Each PCR replicate run on unsorted PBMC took in approximately 300 ng DNA, tens of thousands of T cell genomes. Authors' data handling: As immunoSEQ supplied junction-only sequences (without quality scores), filtering differed. Using immunoSEQ multiplex PCR, the repertoire was profiled, and TCRdb retains in-frame clones only, with some absent. Clone size and the V and J calls come from that table; the DNA yielded D and trimming. The sample has about 480,000 clones, about 75% seen once. The length of the CDR3 is 11 residues. Germline CDR1 and CDR2: GTSNPN and SVGIG (reference sequence). V was trimmed by 8 bases and J by 6 bases, leaving 13 bases between them.

The receptor's source is a woman aged 40-49 years in good health. Some clones in this sample may be carry-over from other donors' samples. Sequencing input: PBMCs. V is TRBV30 and J is TRBJ1-1, with no clear D. The chain's CDR3 is CARGAGPEAFF. For the CDR3, the DNA is TGTGCCAGAGGAGCCGGACCTGAAGCTTTCTTT. The variable domain in full, completed from reference TRBV30 and TRBJ1-1, reads SQTIHQWPATLVQPVGSPLSLECTVEGTSNPNLYWYRQAAGRGLQLLFYSVGIGQISSEVPQNLSASRPQDRQFILSSKKLLLSDSGFYLCARGAGPEAFFGQGTRLTVV.